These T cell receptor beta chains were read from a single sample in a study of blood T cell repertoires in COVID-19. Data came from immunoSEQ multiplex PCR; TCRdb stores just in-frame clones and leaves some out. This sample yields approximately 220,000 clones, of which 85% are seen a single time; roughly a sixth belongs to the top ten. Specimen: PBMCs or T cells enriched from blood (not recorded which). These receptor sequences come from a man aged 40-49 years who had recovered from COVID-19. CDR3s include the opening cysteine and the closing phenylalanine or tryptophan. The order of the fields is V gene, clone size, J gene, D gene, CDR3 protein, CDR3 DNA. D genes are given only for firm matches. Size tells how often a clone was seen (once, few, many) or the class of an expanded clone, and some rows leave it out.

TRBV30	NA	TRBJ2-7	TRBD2	CAWSSSGYEQYF	TGTGCCTGGAGCTCTAGCGGGTACGAGCAGTACTTC
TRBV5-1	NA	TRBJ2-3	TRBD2	CASSSLVGGHNTDTQYF	TGCGCCAGCAGCTCCTTGGTGGGAGGGCACAACACAGATACGCAGTATTTT
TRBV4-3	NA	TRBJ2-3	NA	CASSQYEGTDTQYF	TGCGCCAGCAGCCAATACGAGGGCACAGATACGCAGTATTTT
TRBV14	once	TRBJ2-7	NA	CASSRGASGSYEQYF	TGTGCCAGCAGCCGGGGGGCTAGCGGCTCCTACGAGCAGTACTTC
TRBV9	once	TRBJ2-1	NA	CASSVGEGLRNEQFF	TGTGCCAGCAGCGTAGGCGAGGGCCTAAGAAATGAGCAGTTCTTC
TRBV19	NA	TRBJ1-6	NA	CASSPRGDYNSPLHF	TGTGCCAGTAGTCCTCGCGGGGACTATAATTCACCCCTCCACTTT
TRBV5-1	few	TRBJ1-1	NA	CASSLAAVTEAFF	TGCGCCAGCAGCTTGGCGGCGGTCACTGAAGCTTTCTTT
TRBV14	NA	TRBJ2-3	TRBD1	CASSVRQIGGRDTQYF	TGTGCCAGCAGCGTAAGACAAATAGGGGGCAGAGATACGCAGTATTTT
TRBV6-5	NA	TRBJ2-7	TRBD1	CASSYGTGGYEQYF	TGTGCCAGCAGTTACGGGACAGGGGGCTACGAGCAGTACTTC
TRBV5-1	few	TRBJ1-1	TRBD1	CASSLGQGASEAFF	TGCGCCAGCAGCTTGGGGCAGGGGGCTTCTGAAGCTTTCTTT
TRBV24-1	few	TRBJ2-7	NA	CATSDAGSSYEQYF	TGTGCCACCAGTGATGCGGGTAGCTCCTACGAGCAGTACTTC
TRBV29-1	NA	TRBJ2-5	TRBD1	CSVVGRGETQYF	TGCAGCGTTGTTGGCAGGGGGGAGACCCAGTACTTC
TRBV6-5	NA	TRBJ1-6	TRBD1	CASSTKTGAYSPLHF	TGTGCCAGCAGTACAAAGACAGGGGCCTATTCACCCCTCCACTTT
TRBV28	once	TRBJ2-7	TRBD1	CASRTNRGSYEQYF	TGTGCCAGCAGGACAAACAGGGGCAGTTACGAGCAGTACTTC
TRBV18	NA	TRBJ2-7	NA	CASSPPMGGGYEQYF	TGTGCCAGCTCACCACCTATGGGAGGTGGCTACGAGCAGTACTTC
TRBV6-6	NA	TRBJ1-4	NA	CASSYGTVNEKLFF	TGTGCCAGCAGTTATGGAACAGTTAATGAAAAACTGTTTTTT
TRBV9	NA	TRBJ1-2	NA	CASSVRDKPNYGYTF	TGTGCCAGCAGCGTCCGGGACAAGCCTAACTATGGCTACACCTTC
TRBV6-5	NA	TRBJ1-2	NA	CASSYDYTEANYGYTF	TGTGCCAGCAGTTACGACTACACGGAGGCTAACTATGGCTACACCTTC
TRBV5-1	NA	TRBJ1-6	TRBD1	CASSLGDRSNNSPLHF	TGCGCCAGCAGCTTGGGGGACAGATCGAATAATTCACCCCTCCACTTT
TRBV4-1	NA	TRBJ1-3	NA	CASSPRGSGNTIYF	TGCGCCAGCAGCCCCCGAGGGTCTGGAAACACCATATATTTT
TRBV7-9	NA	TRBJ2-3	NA	CASSLGVGAGTDTQYF	TGTGCCAGCAGCTTAGGAGTGGGAGCGGGCACAGATACGCAGTATTTT
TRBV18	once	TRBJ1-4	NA	CASSPATIANEKLFF	TGTGCCAGCTCACCGGCGACAATAGCTAATGAAAAACTGTTTTTT
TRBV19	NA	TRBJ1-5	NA	CASSISGNQPQHF	TGTGCCAGTAGTATATCGGGCAATCAGCCCCAGCATTTT
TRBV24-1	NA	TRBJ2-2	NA	CATSRAGVDTGELFF	TGTGCCACCAGTAGAGCAGGGGTTGACACCGGGGAGCTGTTTTTT
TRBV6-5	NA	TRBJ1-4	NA	CASKGQPATNEKLFF	TGTGCCAGCAAGGGGCAGCCTGCAACTAATGAAAAACTGTTTTTT
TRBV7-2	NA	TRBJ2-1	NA	CASSDRRGGFYNEQFF	TGTGCCAGCAGCGACCGGAGGGGCGGGTTCTACAATGAGCAGTTCTTC
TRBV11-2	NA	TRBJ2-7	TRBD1	CASSSPQGQGSYEQYF	TGTGCCAGCAGCTCCCCCCAAGGACAGGGATCCTACGAGCAGTACTTC
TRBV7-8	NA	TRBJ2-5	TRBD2	CASSLESGRVEETQYF	TGTGCCAGCAGCTTAGAGAGCGGGAGGGTTGAAGAGACCCAGTACTTC
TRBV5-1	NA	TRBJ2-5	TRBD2	CASSPGLAGVERETQYF	TGCGCCAGCAGCCCTGGACTAGCGGGAGTAGAGCGAGAGACCCAGTACTTC
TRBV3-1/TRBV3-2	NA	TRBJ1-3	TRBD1	CASSQKTGRNTIYF	TGTGCCAGCAGCCAAAAGACAGGGAGAAACACCATATATTTT
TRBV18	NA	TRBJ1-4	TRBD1	CASSHRGLEEKLFF	TGTGCCAGCTCACACAGGGGCTTGGAAGAAAAACTGTTTTTT